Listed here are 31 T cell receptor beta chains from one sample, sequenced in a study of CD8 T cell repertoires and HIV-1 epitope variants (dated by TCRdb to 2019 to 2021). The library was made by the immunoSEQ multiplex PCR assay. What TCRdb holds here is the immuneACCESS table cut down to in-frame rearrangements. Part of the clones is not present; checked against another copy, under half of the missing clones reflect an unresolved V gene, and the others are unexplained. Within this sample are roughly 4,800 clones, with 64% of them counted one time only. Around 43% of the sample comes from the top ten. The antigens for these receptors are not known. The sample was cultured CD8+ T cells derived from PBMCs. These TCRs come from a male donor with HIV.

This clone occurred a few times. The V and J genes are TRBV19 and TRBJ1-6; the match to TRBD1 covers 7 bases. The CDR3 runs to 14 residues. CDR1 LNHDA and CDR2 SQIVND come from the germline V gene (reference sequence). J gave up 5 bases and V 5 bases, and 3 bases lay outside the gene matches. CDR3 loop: CASSGTADNSPLHF. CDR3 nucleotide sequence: TGTGCCAGTAGTGGGACAGCAGATAATTCACCCCTCCACTTT. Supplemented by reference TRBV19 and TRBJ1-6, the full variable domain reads DGGITQSPKYLFRKEGQNVTLSCEQNLNHDAMYWYRQDPGQGLRLIYYSQIVNDFQKGDIAEGYSVSREKKESFPLTVTSAQKNPTAFYLCASSGTADNSPLHFGNGTRLTVT.

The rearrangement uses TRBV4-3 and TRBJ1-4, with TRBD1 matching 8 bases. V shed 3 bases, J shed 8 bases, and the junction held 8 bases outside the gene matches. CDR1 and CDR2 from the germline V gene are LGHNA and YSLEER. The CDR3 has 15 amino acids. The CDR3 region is CASSQAGGAEEKLFF. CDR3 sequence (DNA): TGCGCCAGCAGCCAGGCAGGGGGCGCCGAGGAAAAACTGTTTTTT.

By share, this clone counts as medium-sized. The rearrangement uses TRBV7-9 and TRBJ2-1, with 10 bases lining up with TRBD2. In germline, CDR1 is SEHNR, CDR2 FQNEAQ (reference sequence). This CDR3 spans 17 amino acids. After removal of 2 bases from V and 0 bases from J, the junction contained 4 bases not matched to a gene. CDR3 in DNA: TGTGCCAGCAGCTTAATAGCGGGGGGTGGCTCCTACAATGAGCAGTTCTTC. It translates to CASSLIAGGGSYNEQFF.

The CDR3 sequence: CASSPRQTGGGANVLTF. The DNA for the CDR3 is TGTGCCAGCTCACCCAGACAGACAGGGGGTGGGGCCAACGTCCTGACTTTC. This sequence joins TRBV18 and TRBJ2-6; 9 nucleotides align to TRBD1. V dropped 3 bases and J dropped 3; count of bases not matched to a gene: 6. Germline-derived CDR1 and CDR2 are KGHSH and LQKENI. The CDR3 runs to 17 residues.

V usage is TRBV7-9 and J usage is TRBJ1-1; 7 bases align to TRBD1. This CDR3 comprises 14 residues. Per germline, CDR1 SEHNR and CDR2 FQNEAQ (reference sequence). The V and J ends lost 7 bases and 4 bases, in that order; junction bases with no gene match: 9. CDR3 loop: CASTPGGLGTEAFF. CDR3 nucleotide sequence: TGTGCCAGCACCCCAGGGGGATTGGGCACTGAAGCTTTCTTT.

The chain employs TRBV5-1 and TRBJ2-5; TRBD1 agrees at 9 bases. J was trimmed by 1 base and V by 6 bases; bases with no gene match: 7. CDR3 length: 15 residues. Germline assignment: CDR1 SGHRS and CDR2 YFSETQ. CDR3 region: CASKDRDRAQETQYF. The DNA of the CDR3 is TGCGCCAGCAAGGACCGGGACAGGGCCCAAGAGACCCAGTACTTC.

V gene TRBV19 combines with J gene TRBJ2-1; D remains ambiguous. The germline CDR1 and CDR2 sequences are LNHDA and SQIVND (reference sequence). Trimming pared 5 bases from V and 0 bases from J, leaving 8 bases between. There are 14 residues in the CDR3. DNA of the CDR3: TGTGCCAGTAGTGCCCCAAGCTCCTACAATGAGCAGTTCTTC. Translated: CASSAPSSYNEQFF.

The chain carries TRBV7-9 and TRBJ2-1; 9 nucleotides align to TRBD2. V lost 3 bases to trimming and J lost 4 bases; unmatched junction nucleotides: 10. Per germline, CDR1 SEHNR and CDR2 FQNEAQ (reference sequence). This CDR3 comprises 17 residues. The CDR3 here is CASSFSPGLAPYNEQFF. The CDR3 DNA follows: TGTGCCAGCAGCTTTTCGCCGGGACTAGCTCCTTACAATGAGCAGTTCTTC.

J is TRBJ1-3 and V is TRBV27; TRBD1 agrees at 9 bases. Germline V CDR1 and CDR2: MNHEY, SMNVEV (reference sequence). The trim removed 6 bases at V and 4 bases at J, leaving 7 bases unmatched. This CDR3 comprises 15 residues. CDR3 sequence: CASRPGTGFGNTIYF. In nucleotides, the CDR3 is TGTGCCAGCAGGCCCGGGACAGGGTTCGGAAACACCATATATTTT.

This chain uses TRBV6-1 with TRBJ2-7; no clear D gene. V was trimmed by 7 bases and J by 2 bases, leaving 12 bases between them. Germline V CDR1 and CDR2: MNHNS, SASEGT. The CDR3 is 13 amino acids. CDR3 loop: CASNEYGAYEQYF. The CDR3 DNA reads TGTGCCAGCAATGAGTACGGAGCCTACGAGCAGTACTTC.

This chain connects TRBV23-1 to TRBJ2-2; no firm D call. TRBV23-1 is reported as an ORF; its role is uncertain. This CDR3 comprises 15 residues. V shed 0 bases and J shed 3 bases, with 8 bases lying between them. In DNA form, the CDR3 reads TGCGCCAGCAGTCAATCGACCCTCTACACCGGGGAGCTGTTTTTT. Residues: CASSQSTLYTGELFF.

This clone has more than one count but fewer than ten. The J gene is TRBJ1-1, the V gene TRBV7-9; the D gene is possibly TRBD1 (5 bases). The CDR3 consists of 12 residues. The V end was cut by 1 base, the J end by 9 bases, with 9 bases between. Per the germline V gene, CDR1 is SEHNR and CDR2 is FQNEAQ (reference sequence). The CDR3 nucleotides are TGTGCCAGCAGCTTAGGTAACAGGCAAGCTTTCTTT. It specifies CASSLGNRQAFF.

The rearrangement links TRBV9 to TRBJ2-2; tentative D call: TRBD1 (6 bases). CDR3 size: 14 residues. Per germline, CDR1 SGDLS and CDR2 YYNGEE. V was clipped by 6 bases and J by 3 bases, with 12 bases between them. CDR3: CASNLGGDTGELFF. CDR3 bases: TGTGCCAGCAATCTTGGGGGCGACACCGGGGAGCTGTTTTTT.

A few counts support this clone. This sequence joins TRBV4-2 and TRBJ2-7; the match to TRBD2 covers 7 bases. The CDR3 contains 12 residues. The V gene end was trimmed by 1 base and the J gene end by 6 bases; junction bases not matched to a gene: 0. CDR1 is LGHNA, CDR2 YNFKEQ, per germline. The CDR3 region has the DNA TGTGCCAGCAGCCAAGCGGGGGGCGAGCAGTACTTC. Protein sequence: CASSQAGGEQYF.

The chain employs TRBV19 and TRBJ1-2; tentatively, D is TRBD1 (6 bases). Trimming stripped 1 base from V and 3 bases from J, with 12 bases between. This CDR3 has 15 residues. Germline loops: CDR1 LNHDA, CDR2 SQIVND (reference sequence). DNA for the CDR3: TGTGCCAGTAGTATAGGCCCAGGGGAGGACTATGGCTACACCTTC. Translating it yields CASSIGPGEDYGYTF.

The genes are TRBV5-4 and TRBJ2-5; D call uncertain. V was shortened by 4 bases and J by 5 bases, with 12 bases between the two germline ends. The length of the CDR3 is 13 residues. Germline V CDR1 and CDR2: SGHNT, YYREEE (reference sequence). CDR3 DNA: TGTGCCAGCAGCCCCCGCATCGAGGAGACCCAGTACTTC. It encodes CASSPRIEETQYF.

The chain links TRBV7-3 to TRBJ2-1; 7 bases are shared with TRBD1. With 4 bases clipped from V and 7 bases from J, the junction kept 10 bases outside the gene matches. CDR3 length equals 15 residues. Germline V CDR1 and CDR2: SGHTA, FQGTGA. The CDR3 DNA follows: TGTGCCAGCAGCTCGACGACAGGGCTACGGAATGAGCAGTTCTTC. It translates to CASSSTTGLRNEQFF.

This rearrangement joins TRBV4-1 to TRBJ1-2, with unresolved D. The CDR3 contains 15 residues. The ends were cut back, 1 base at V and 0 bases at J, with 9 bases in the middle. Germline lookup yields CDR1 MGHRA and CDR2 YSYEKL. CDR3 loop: CASSQAEVTNYGYTF. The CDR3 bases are TGCGCCAGCAGCCAAGCTGAGGTCACTAACTATGGCTACACCTTC.

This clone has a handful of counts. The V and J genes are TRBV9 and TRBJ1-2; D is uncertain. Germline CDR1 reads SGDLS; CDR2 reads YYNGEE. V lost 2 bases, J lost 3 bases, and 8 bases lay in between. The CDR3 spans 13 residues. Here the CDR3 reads CASSVTTDYGYTF. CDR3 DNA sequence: TGTGCCAGCAGCGTCACAACGGACTATGGCTACACCTTC.

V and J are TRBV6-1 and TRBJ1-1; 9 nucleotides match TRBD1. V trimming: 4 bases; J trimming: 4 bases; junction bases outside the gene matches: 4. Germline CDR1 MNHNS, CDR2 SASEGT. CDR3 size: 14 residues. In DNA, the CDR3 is TGTGCCAGCAGTGGGGGGACAGGGAGCACTGAAGCTTTCTTT. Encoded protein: CASSGGTGSTEAFF.

CDR3 sequence: CASFSSGTDYGYTF. In DNA form, the CDR3 reads TGTGCCAGTTTTTCATCCGGGACAGACTATGGCTACACCTTC. This chain uses TRBV25-1 with TRBJ1-2; 7 nucleotides agree with TRBD1. CDR1 is MGHDK and CDR2 is SYGVNS in the germline V gene. V trimming: 9 bases; J trimming: 3 bases; junction bases outside the gene matches: 10. CDR3 length equals 14 residues.

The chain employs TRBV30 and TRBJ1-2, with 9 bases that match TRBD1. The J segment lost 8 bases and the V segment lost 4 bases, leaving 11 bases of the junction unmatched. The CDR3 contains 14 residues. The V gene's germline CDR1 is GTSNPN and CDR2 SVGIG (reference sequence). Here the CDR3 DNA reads TGTGCCTGGACCGCCGCTACAGGGGGCGCCGGCTACACCTTC. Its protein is CAWTAATGGAGYTF.

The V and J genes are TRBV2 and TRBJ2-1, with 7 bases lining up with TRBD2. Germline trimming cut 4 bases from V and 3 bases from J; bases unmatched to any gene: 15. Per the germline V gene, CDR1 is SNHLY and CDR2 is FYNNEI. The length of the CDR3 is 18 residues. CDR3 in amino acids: CASSVSETSSLIYNEQFF. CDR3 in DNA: TGTGCCAGCAGTGTTTCAGAGACTAGCTCTTTGATCTACAATGAGCAGTTCTTC. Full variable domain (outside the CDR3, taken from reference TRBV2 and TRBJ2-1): EPEVTQTPSHQVTQMGQEVILRCVPISNHLYFYWYRQILGQKVEFLVSFYNNEISEKSEIFDDQFSVERPDGSNFTLKIRSTKLEDSAMYFCASSVSETSSLIYNEQFFGPGTRLTVL.

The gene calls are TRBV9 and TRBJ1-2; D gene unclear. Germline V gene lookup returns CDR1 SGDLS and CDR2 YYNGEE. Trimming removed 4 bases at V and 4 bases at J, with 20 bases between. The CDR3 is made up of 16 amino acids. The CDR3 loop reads CASSPADARPLYGYTF. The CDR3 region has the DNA TGTGCCAGCAGCCCCGCGGACGCCAGGCCACTCTATGGCTACACCTTC.

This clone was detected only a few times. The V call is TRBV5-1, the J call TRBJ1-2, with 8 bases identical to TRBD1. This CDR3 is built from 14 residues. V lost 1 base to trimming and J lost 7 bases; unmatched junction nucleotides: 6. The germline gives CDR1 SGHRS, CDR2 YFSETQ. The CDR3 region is CASSLSGGESGYTF. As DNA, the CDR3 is TGCGCCAGCAGCTTGTCAGGGGGCGAGTCTGGCTACACCTTC.

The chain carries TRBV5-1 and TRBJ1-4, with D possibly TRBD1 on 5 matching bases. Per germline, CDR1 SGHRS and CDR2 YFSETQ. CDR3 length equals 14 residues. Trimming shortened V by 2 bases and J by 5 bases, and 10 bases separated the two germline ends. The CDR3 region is CASSFSGPNEKLFF. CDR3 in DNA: TGCGCCAGCAGCTTCTCAGGGCCCAATGAAAAACTGTTTTTT.

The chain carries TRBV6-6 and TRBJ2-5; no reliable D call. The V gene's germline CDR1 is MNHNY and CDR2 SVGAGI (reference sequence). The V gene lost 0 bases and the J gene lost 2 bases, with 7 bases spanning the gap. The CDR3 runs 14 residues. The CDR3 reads CASSYSSQQETQYF. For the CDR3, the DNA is TGTGCCAGCAGTTACTCGTCACAGCAAGAGACCCAGTACTTC.

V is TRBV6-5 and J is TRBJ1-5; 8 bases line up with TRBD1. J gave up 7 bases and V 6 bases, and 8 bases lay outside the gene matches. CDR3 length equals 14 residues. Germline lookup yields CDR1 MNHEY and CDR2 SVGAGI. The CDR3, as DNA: TGTGCCAGCAGATCCGGACAGGGAAAACAGCCCCAGCATTTT. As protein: CASRSGQGKQPQHF.

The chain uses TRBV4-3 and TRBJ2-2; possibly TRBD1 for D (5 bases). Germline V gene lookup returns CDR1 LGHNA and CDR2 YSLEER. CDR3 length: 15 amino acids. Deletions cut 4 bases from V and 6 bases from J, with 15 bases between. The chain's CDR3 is CASSPTGLGAGELFF. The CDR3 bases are TGCGCCAGCAGCCCCACAGGCCTAGGGGCCGGGGAGCTGTTTTTT.

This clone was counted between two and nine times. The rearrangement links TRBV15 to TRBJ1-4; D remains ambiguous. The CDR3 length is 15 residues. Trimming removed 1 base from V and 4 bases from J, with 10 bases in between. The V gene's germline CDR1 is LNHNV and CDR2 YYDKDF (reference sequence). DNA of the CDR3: TGTGCCACCAGCAGAGGGGCAGCTGATAATGAAAAACTGTTTTTT. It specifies CATSRGAADNEKLFF.

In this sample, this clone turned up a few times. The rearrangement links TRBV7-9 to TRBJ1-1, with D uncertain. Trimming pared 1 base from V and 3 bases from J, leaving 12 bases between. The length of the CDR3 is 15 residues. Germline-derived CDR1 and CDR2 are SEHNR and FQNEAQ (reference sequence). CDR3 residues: CASSLVPGGDTEAFF. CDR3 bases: TGTGCCAGCAGCTTAGTGCCAGGAGGCGACACTGAAGCTTTCTTT.